This T cell receptor beta chain was documented in a study of shared T cell receptors in the human thymus. Profiling relied on immunoSEQ multiplex PCR, and the TCRdb table lists in-frame clones only, not all of them. The table records 500,000 to 850,000 clones, approximately 89% of them present only once. Germline CDR1 and CDR2: LNHDA and SQIVND (reference sequence). CDR3 length: 16 amino acids. The ends lost 3 bases at V and 3 bases at J; junction bases unmatched: 9. This sample also belongs to another study, concerning human thymus T cells. That work adds: Infants served as donors; they were healthy and Finnish and were having corrective surgery for congenital heart defects. Thymic material originated from resections removed in the course of corrective heart surgery. Apparent skewing of V and J gene usage characterized both thymic and blood repertoires. What related research reported was that thymic repertoires overlapped highly among unrelated individuals.

The sequencing sample was made of thymocytes. The chain couples TRBV19 to TRBJ1-2, with 8 bases that match TRBD1. The source is a boy under two years old with a congenital heart defect. The CDR3 nucleotides read TGTGCCAGTAGTATTGAAAAGGGACAGGTGGACTATGGCTACACCTTC. Translated: CASSIEKGQVDYGYTF. Full variable domain (rest looked up from reference TRBV19 and TRBJ1-2): DGGITQSPKYLFRKEGQNVTLSCEQNLNHDAMYWYRQDPGQGLRLIYYSQIVNDFQKGDIAEGYSVSREKKESFPLTVTSAQKNPTAFYLCASSIEKGQVDYGYTFGSGTRLTVV.